This T cell receptor (beta chain) was sequenced in a study of identical twins. This clonotype was observed a handful of times. Using its own MiXCR run on the 5' RACE reads, TCRdb lists one record per CDR3 protein. The data contain some 1,600,000 distinct CDR3 sequences, about 31% of them seen just once; the ten biggest clones take up about 0.3%. The CDR3 consists of 15 residues. Germline CDR1 is SGHRS and CDR2 is YFSETQ. V lost 4 bases, J lost 6 bases, and 10 bases stayed unmatched. The V and J genes are TRBV5-1 and TRBJ1-2; 9 bases map to TRBD1. Specimen: cord blood. The TCR comes from a newborn girl in good health. The CDR3 DNA sequence: TGCGCCAGCAGCCAACAACAGGGGGCAGGCAATGGCTACACCTTC. This gives the protein CASSQQQGAGNGYTF.